A single sample gave rise to the 5 T cell receptor beta chains below, sequenced in a study of shared clonotypes between healthy human individuals. Sequencing was performed with immunoSEQ multiplex PCR; in TCRdb, only in-frame clones are kept and a portion is missing. The sample lists about 2.3 million clones; 80% to 95% were seen once. Material for sequencing was naive CD4+ T cells from PBMCs. Subset described: CD45RA+ positively selected. All receptors derive from a man younger than 35 in good health. Some clones in this sample may be carry-over from other donors' samples.

V usage is TRBV28 and J usage is TRBJ2-5; maybe TRBD2 (5 bases). The DNA end favors TRBJ2-7, so the J call may be wrong. The V gene's germline CDR1 is MDHEN and CDR2 SYDVKM. The CDR3 runs to 14 residues. CDR3 nucleotides: TGTGCCAGCAGTCTCCGGGTGACTACCTACGAGCAGTACTTC. Protein sequence: CASSLRVTTYEQYF.

The rearrangement uses TRBV9 and TRBJ1-4, with D perhaps TRBD1 (5 bases). Trimming took 4 bases from V and 6 from J, leaving 16 bases between them. There are 15 residues in the CDR3. Germline CDR1 SGDLS, CDR2 YYNGEE. The CDR3 is CASSTGRGGDEKLFF. The CDR3 region has the DNA TGTGCCAGCAGCACCGGGAGGGGCGGTGATGAAAAACTGTTTTTT.

The rearrangement uses TRBV5-6 and TRBJ2-5; tentatively, D is TRBD2 (6 bases). The CDR3 spans 16 residues. V lost 6 bases and J 5 bases, leaving 23 bases between the germline ends. Germline V CDR1 and CDR2: SGHDT, YYEEEE. CDR3 region: CASNFMSGLSTETQYF. The CDR3 region has the DNA TGTGCCAGCAATTTTATGAGCGGGCTATCCACGGAGACCCAGTACTTC.

Comment on this clone: Other DNA sequences in the same sample also yield this CDR3. V is TRBV2 and J is TRBJ1-2; 8 bases map to TRBD1. Trimming cost V 2 bases and J 5 bases; bases outside gene matches: 4. Germline CDR1 is SNHLY and CDR2 is FYNNEI. This CDR3 has 14 amino acids. The CDR3 nucleotides are TGTGCCAGCAGTGAACAGGGGGCAGGATATGGCTACACCTTC. Translation: CASSEQGAGYGYTF.

The chain joins TRBV19 to TRBJ2-1, with D tentatively TRBD2 (6 bases). The CDR3 covers 15 residues. CDR1 is LNHDA, CDR2 SQIVND, per germline (reference sequence). V was clipped by 2 bases and J by 9 bases, with 17 bases between them. In DNA form, the CDR3 reads TGTGCCAGTAGTATATTGCGGCAGCCGGGGGTTGAGCAGTTCTTC. Its protein product is CASSILRQPGVEQFF.